These 6 T cell receptor beta chains came from one sample sequenced in a study of shared clonotypes between healthy human individuals. Assay used: immunoSEQ multiplex PCR; TCRdb lists only in-frame clones, some missing. The sample includes 2 million to 3 million clones, 93% of them seen just once. Sequencing was carried out using naive CD4+ T cells from PBMCs. Stated subset: CD45RA+ positively selected. Receptor source: a man younger than 35 in good health. Some clones in this sample may be carry-over from other donors' samples.

The chain combines TRBV15 with TRBJ1-1; 8 bases agree with TRBD1. From germline, CDR1 is LNHNV and CDR2 YYDKDF (reference sequence). The CDR3 spans 14 residues. The trim removed 6 bases at V and 0 bases at J, leaving 3 bases unmatched. The CDR3 nucleotides are TGTGCCACCAGACAGGGGGGGTTGAACACTGAAGCTTTCTTT. Translation: CATRQGGLNTEAFF.

The genes are TRBV5-1 and TRBJ1-2; maybe TRBD1 (5 bases). The germline gives CDR1 SGHRS, CDR2 YFSETQ. V was pared by 0 bases and J by 3 bases, with 9 bases between. The CDR3 is made up of 14 amino acids. CDR3 nucleotide sequence: TGCGCCAGCAGCTTGGCGACAGACCACTATGGCTACACCTTC. This sequence encodes CASSLATDHYGYTF.

The CDR3: CASSVTHGDTEAFF. CDR3 DNA: TGTGCCAGCAGCGTGACCCATGGGGACACTGAAGCTTTCTTT. V usage is TRBV7-3 and J usage is TRBJ1-1; D gene uncertain. Germline CDR1 reads SGHTA; CDR2 reads FQGTGA. The V end was cut by 5 bases, the J end by 3 bases, with 13 bases between. The CDR3 runs to 14 residues.

The chain is built from TRBV14 and TRBJ1-1; possible D gene TRBD1, 6 bases. The CDR3 spans 15 residues. Germline CDR1 reads SGHDN; CDR2 reads FVKESK. Trimming removed 2 bases from V and 2 bases from J, with 12 bases in between. CDR3 protein: CASSQTWGLNTEAFF. The DNA of the CDR3 is TGTGCCAGCAGCCAAACCTGGGGGCTTAACACTGAAGCTTTCTTT.

The chain couples TRBV5-4 to TRBJ1-2, with 8 bases that match TRBD1. The CDR3 is 20 amino acids. The junction had 26 bases not matched to a gene; V was cut back by 3 bases and J by 7 bases. From germline, CDR1 is SGHNT and CDR2 YYREEE (reference sequence). CDR3 in DNA: TGTGCCAGCAGCTCAGGCTCCCCAAAAGAACCAGGGGGCGGGTCCGGTGGCTACACCTTC. Translated: CASSSGSPKEPGGGSGGYTF.

The chain is built from TRBV7-9 and TRBJ1-1; 9 bases match TRBD1. The CDR3 extends over 18 amino acids. Losses at the gene ends were 5 bases for V and 2 bases for J; bases not matched to a gene: 15. CDR1 and CDR2 (germline): SEHNR, FQNEAQ (reference sequence). Written as DNA, the CDR3 is TGTGCCAGCAGCCCGGCTGCGTGGGGACAGGGATTTAACACTGAAGCTTTCTTT. It yields the protein CASSPAAWGQGFNTEAFF.